Presented here are 2 T cell receptor beta chains from one specimen sequenced in a study of OX40 agonist ivuxolimab in advanced cancers. The data were produced by immunoSEQ multiplex PCR, yet TCRdb's version contains in-frame clones alone and is incomplete. The sample has about 130,000 clones, under 95% seen once. The specimen comprised CD4+ or CD8+ T cells sorted from blood, sampled in a trial of the OX40 agonist ivuxolimab. The receptor source for this set is an adult with an advanced solid tumor such as melanoma, head and neck, liver or kidney cancer.

V gene TRBV5-4 combines with J gene TRBJ2-2; 9 positions agree with TRBD1. The CDR3 runs to 15 residues. Germline CDR1 and CDR2: SGHNT and YYREEE (reference sequence). V dropped 5 bases and J dropped 6; count of bases not matched to a gene: 8. This CDR3 is CASRSPGQGSGELFF. DNA of the CDR3: TGTGCCAGCAGAAGCCCGGGACAGGGATCCGGGGAGCTGTTTTTT.

This chain joins TRBV5-1 and TRBJ2-7; D unclear. CDR1 is SGHRS, CDR2 YFSETQ, per germline. The CDR3 is made up of 14 amino acids. Deletions cut 0 bases from V and 5 bases from J, with 12 bases between. CDR3 protein: CASSLDALKNEQYF. As DNA, the CDR3 is TGCGCCAGCAGCTTGGATGCCCTCAAGAACGAGCAGTACTTC.